This TCR beta chain came from a study of blood T cell repertoires in COVID-19. V was pared by 5 bases and J by 7 bases, with 6 bases of the junction left unmatched. The V gene's germline CDR1 is SGHNT and CDR2 YENEEA. The CDR3 is 15 amino acids. The data were produced by immunoSEQ multiplex PCR, yet TCRdb's version contains in-frame clones alone and is incomplete. In the table there are some 130,000 clones, roughly four fifths of which are singletons. The sequence came from a human donor in a cohort sampled during active COVID-19. The chain joins TRBV11-3 to TRBJ2-1; 12 nucleotides line up with TRBD1. Input material: peripheral blood. CDR3 region: CASSGGTGGFNEQFF. CDR3 bases: TGTGCCAGCAGCGGGGGGACAGGGGGCTTTAATGAGCAGTTCTTC. The whole variable domain, filled in from reference TRBV11-3 and TRBJ2-1, reads EAGVVQSPRYKIIEKKQPVAFWCNPISGHNTLYWYLQNLGQGPELLIRYENEEAVDDSQLPKDRFSAERLKGVDSTLKIQPAELGDSAVYLCASSGGTGGFNEQFFGPGTRLTVL.